The 10 T cell receptor beta chains given below trace back to one sample, sequenced in a study of OX40 agonist ivuxolimab in advanced cancers. The protocol was immunoSEQ multiplex PCR, while the TCRdb copy is restricted to in-frame clones and leaves out a portion. The table shows 65,000 to 85,000 clones, with about 86% occurring only once. Specimen: CD4+ or CD8+ T cells sorted from blood, collected in a trial of the OX40 agonist ivuxolimab. The receptors stem from an adult with an advanced solid tumor such as melanoma, head and neck, liver or kidney cancer.

In DNA form, the CDR3 reads TGCGCCAGCACCCCGGGGGCTGATGAAAAACTGTTTTTT. Protein sequence: CASTPGADEKLFF. The V and J genes are TRBV5-1 and TRBJ1-4; maybe TRBD1 (6 bases). V lost 6 bases, J lost 6 bases, and 12 bases lay in between. CDR1 SGHRS and CDR2 YFSETQ come from the germline V gene. This CDR3 region has 13 residues. The full variable domain, rest sourced from reference TRBV5-1 and TRBJ1-4, is KAGVTQTPRYLIKTRGQQVTLSCSPISGHRSVSWYQQTPGQGLQFLFEYFSETQRNKGNFPGRFSGRQFSNSRSEMNVSTLELGDSALYLCASTPGADEKLFFGSGTQLSVL.

This chain joins TRBV11-1 and TRBJ1-2; 7 bases line up with TRBD1. Germline V gives CDR1 SGHAT, CDR2 FQDESV (reference sequence). The CDR3 spans 13 residues. Trimming at V came to 3 bases and at J to 6 bases, leaving 4 bases not matched to a gene. In nucleotides, the CDR3 is TGTGCCAGCAGCTTGGGACAGTTAAATGGCTACACCTTC. Its protein product is CASSLGQLNGYTF.

This clone was detected only a few times. The chain uses TRBV4-3 and TRBJ1-5; D might be TRBD1 (5 bases). The CDR3 is 14 amino acids. Germline V gives CDR1 LGHNA, CDR2 YSLEER. V gave up 0 bases and J gave up 9 bases, with 12 bases separating them. CDR3 region: CASSQDPTQGPQHF. The CDR3 DNA is TGCGCCAGCAGCCAAGACCCGACCCAGGGGCCCCAGCATTTT.

In its sample, this clone ranks as large. The chain uses TRBV12-5 and TRBJ1-1; tentatively, D is TRBD1 (6 bases). The germline V gene has CDR1 LGHNT and CDR2 FRNRAP. V was shortened by 8 bases and J by 4 bases, with 8 bases between the two germline ends. This CDR3 has 11 amino acids. The CDR3 DNA reads as TGTGCTAGTACAGGGAGCACTGAAGCTTTCTTT. Translating it yields CASTGSTEAFF.

V usage is TRBV7-3 and J usage is TRBJ2-1, with D perhaps TRBD1 (5 bases). Trimming removed 2 bases from V and 5 bases from J, with 19 bases in between. The CDR3 covers 17 residues. Germline loops: CDR1 SGHTA, CDR2 FQGTGA. The CDR3 sequence: CASSLRTYVAPHNEQFF. Here the CDR3 DNA reads TGTGCCAGCAGCTTACGGACATACGTTGCCCCTCACAATGAGCAGTTCTTC. Supplemented by reference TRBV7-3 and TRBJ2-1, the full variable domain reads GAGVSQTPSNKVTEKGKYVELRCDPISGHTALYWYRQSLGQGPEFLIYFQGTGAADDSGLPNDRFFAVRPEGSVSTLKIQRTERGDSAVYLCASSLRTYVAPHNEQFFGPGTRLTVL.

The chain recombines TRBV9 with TRBJ2-2; TRBD2 matches 13 bases. CDR3 size: 17 residues. V lost 4 bases and J lost 0; bases outside the gene matches: 3. From germline, CDR1 is SGDLS and CDR2 YYNGEE. CDR3 region: CASSSGLAGPNTGELFF. The CDR3 DNA is TGTGCCAGCAGCTCGGGACTAGCGGGACCGAACACCGGGGAGCTGTTTTTT.

This chain uses TRBV6-1 with TRBJ1-3; maybe TRBD1 (5 bases). V lost 4 bases and J 1 base, leaving 23 bases between the germline ends. CDR3 size: 19 residues. The V gene's germline CDR1 is MNHNS and CDR2 SASEGT. The chain's CDR3 is CASSVGVVELNRSGNTIYF. CDR3 DNA sequence: TGTGCCAGCAGTGTGGGGGTGGTGGAGTTGAATAGGTCTGGAAACACCATATATTTT.

The chain combines TRBV10-3 with TRBJ2-3, with TRBD1 identical over 7 bases. V gave up 7 bases and J gave up 3 bases; unmatched junction bases: 10. Germline V gene lookup returns CDR1 ENHRY and CDR2 SYGVKD. This CDR3 has 15 amino acids. The CDR3 here is CAITDREEGTDTQYF. For the CDR3, the DNA is TGTGCCATCACTGACAGGGAAGAGGGGACAGATACGCAGTATTTT.

This chain uses TRBV4-1 with TRBJ2-1; 9 nucleotides line up with TRBD2. Germline V lookup: CDR1 MGHRA, CDR2 YSYEKL. The CDR3 consists of 15 residues. The V segment lost 4 bases and the J segment 9 bases; nucleotides outside the gene matches: 10. CDR3 in amino acids: CASSLGFSGSSEQFF. CDR3 DNA: TGCGCCAGCAGCCTTGGCTTTAGCGGGAGTAGTGAGCAGTTCTTC.

The chain uses TRBV5-1 and TRBJ2-3, with D tentatively TRBD1 (6 bases). CDR1 and CDR2 from the germline V gene are SGHRS and YFSETQ. The CDR3 has 16 amino acids. Trimming removed 0 bases at V and 0 bases at J, with 11 bases between. In DNA, the CDR3 is TGCGCCAGCAGCTTGGGGACAGCTGCTAGCACAGATACGCAGTATTTT. Its translation is CASSLGTAASTDTQYF.